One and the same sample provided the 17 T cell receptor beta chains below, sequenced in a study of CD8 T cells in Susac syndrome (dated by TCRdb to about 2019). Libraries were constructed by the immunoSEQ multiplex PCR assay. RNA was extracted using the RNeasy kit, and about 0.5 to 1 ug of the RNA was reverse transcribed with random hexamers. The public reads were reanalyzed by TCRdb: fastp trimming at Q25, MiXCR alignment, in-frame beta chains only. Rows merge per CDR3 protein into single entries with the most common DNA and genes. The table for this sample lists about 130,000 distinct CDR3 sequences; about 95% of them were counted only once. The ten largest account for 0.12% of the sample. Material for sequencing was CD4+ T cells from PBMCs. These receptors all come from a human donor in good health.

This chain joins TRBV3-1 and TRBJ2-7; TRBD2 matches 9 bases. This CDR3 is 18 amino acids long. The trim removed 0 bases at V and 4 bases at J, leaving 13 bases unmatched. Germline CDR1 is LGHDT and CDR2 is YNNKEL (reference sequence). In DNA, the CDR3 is TGTGCCAGCAGCCAAGAGGGTAGCGGGAGAGCGCGGAGTTACGAGCAGTACTTC. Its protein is CASSQEGSGRARSYEQYF.

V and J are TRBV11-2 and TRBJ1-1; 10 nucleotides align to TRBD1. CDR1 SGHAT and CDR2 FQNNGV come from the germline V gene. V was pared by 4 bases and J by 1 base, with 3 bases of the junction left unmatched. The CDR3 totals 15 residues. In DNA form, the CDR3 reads TGTGCCAGCAGCTGGGGACAGGGGAGGAACACTGAAGCTTTCTTT. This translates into CASSWGQGRNTEAFF.

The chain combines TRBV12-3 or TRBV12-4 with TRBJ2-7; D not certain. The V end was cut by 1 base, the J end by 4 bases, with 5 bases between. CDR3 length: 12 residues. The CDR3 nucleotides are TGTGCCAGCAGTTTAGTAAGGTACGAGCAGTACTTC. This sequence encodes CASSLVRYEQYF.

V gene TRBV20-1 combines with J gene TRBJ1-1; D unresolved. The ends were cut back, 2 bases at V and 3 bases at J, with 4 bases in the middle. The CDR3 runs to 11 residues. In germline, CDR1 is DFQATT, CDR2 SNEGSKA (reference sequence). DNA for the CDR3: TGCAGTGCTAGATTGGACACTGAAGCTTTCTTT. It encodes CSARLDTEAFF.

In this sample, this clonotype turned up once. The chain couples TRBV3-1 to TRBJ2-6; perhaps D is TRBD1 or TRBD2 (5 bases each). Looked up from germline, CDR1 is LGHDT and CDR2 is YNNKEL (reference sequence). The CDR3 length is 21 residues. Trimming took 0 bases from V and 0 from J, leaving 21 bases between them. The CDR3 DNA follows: TGTGCCAGCAGCCAAGAGGAGGTTGGCGCAGGGTTGATCTCTGGGGCCAACGTCCTGACTTTC. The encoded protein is CASSQEEVGAGLISGANVLTF.

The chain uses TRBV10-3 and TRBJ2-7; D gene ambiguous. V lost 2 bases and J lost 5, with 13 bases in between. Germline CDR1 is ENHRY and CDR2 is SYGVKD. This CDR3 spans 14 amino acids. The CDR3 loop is CAISEPLGGNEQYF. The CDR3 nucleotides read TGTGCCATCAGTGAGCCCCTGGGTGGAAACGAGCAGTACTTC.

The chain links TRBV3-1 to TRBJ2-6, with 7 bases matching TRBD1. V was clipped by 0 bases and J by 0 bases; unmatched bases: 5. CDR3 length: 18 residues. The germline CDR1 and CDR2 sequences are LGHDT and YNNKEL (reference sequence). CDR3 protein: CASSQEGGLRSGANVLTF. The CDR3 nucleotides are TGTGCCAGCAGCCAAGAAGGGGGCCTTCGCTCTGGGGCCAACGTCCTGACTTTC.

CDR3 in DNA: TGTGCCAGCAGTTTGGGGGTGACAGAAATCTACGAGCAGTACTTC. Its protein product is CASSLGVTEIYEQYF. The chain links TRBV12-3 or TRBV12-4 to TRBJ2-7; either TRBD1 or TRBD2 may supply D (5 bases each). V gave up 3 bases and J gave up 3 bases, with 15 bases separating them. The CDR3 length is 15 residues.

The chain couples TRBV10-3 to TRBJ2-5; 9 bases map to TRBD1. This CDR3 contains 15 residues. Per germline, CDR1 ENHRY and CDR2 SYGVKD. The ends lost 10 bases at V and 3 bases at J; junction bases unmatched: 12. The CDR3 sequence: CATQGPGTGKETQYF. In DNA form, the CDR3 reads TGTGCCACCCAAGGTCCCGGGACAGGGAAAGAGACCCAGTACTTC.

The CDR3 DNA reads TGCGCCAGCAGCTTCGACAGGGGCGAGCAGTACTTC. Its translation is CASSFDRGEQYF. This chain connects TRBV5-1 to TRBJ2-7; 8 positions match TRBD1. Germline-derived CDR1 and CDR2 are SGHRS and YFSETQ. The CDR3 totals 12 residues. J was trimmed by 6 bases and V by 2 bases; bases with no gene match: 1.

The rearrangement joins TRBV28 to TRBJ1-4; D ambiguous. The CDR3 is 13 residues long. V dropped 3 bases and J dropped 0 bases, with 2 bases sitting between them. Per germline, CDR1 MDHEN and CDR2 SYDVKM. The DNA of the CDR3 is TGTGCCAGCAGTTTCCCAACTAATGAAAAACTGTTTTTT. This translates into CASSFPTNEKLFF. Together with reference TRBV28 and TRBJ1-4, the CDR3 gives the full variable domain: DVKVTQSSRYLVKRTGEKVFLECVQDMDHENMFWYRQDPGLGLRLIYFSYDVKMKEKGDIPEGYSVSREKKERFSLILESASTNQTSMYLCASSFPTNEKLFFGSGTQLSVL.

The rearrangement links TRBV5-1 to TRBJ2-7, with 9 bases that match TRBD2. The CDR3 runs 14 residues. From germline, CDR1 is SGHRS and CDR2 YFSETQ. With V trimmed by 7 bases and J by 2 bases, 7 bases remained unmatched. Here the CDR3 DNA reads TGCGCCAGCCGCCAGGTAGCGGGAGCCTACGAGCAGTACTTC. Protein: CASRQVAGAYEQYF.

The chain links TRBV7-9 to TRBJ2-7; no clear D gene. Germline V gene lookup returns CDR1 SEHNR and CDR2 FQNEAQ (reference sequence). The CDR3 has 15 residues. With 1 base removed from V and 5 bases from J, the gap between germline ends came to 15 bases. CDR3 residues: CASSLGRAGRDEQYF. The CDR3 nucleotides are TGTGCCAGCAGCTTAGGTAGGGCAGGACGCGACGAGCAGTACTTC.

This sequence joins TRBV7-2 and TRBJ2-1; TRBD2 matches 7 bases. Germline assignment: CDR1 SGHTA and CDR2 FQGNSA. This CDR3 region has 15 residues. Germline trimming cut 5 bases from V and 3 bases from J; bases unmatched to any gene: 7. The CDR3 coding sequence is TGTGCCAGCAGCCTTGCGGGAGTGAGCTACAATGAGCAGTTCTTC. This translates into CASSLAGVSYNEQFF. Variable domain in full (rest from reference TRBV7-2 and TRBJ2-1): GAGVSQSPSNKVTEKGKDVELRCDPISGHTALYWYRQSLGQGLEFLIYFQGNSAPDKSGLPSDRFSAERTGGSVSTLTIQRTQQEDSAVYLCASSLAGVSYNEQFFGPGTRLTVL.

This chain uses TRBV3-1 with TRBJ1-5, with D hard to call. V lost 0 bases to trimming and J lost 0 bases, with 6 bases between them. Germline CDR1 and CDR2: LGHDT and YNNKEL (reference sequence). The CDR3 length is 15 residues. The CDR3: CASSQDLSSNQPQHF. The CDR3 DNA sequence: TGTGCCAGCAGCCAAGATCTCTCTAGCAATCAGCCCCAGCATTTT.

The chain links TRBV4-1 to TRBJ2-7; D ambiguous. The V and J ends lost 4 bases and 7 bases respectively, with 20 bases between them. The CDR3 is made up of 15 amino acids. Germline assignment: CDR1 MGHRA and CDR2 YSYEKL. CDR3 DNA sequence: TGCGCCAGCAGCCGAGCCGGCCAGGTAGAAGAAGAGCAGTACTTC. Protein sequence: CASSRAGQVEEEQYF.

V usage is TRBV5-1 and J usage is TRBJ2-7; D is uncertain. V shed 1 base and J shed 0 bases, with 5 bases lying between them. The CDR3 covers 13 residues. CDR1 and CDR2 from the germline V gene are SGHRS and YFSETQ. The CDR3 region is CASSLMASYEQYF. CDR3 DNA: TGCGCCAGCAGCTTGATGGCCTCCTACGAGCAGTACTTC.